The clone carrying this T cell receptor (beta chain) is categorized as medium-sized. Antigen unknown. Genes here carry mouse names. Sequencing ends 1 residue short of the CDR3 end; the germline J gene provides the rest. The sample belongs to a study of tissue T cells after allogeneic stem cell transplantation. Study outcomes and limitations: Few T cell clones were shared across patients, but motif clusters showed tissue-specific shared signatures.

Sequencing of TCRbeta CDR3 at survey depth gave sequences and template counts. Profiled with immunoSEQ multiplex PCR; TCRdb holds only in-frame clones, not every one. The sample has approximately 11,000 clones, around two fifths seen once. This CDR3 comprises 13 residues. Germline V lookup: CDR1 MSHET, CDR2 SYDVDS. The V and J ends lost 9 bases and 3 bases respectively, with 9 bases between them. Time point meaning: mouse harvest day 7 after allogeneic transplant. Mouse grafts combined 10^7 T-cell-depleted bone marrow cells with 10^6 splenic CD5+ T cells. The TCR sequence derives from a female BALB/c mouse given C57BL/6 T cells with graft-versus-host disease after an allogeneic hematopoietic cell transplant. Sequenced material: skin. V gene TRBV29 combines with J gene TRBJ1-6; D is uncertain. TRBJ1-6 is filed as an ORF, its function uncertain. CDR3 bases read: TGTGCTAGTTCCGGGTTCTATAATTCGCCCCTCTAC. It is translated as CASSGFYNSPLY. The CDR3 as a whole reads CASSGFYNSPLYF.